The 29 T cell receptor beta chains listed next were all sequenced from one sample in a study of blood T cell repertoires in COVID-19. Repertoires were generated with immunoSEQ multiplex PCR, while TCRdb's copy carries only in-frame clones and drops some. The sample shows approximately 250,000 clones, approximately 85% of them seen only once. Specimen: PBMCs or T cells enriched from blood (not recorded which). The receptors were gathered from a woman between 50 and 59 years old with acute COVID-19.

The chain couples TRBV5-1 to TRBJ1-2, with 8 nucleotides matching TRBD1. Per the germline V gene, CDR1 is SGHRS and CDR2 is YFSETQ. The V gene end was trimmed by 0 bases and the J gene end by 4 bases; junction bases not matched to a gene: 8. This CDR3 is 16 amino acids long. As DNA, the CDR3 is TGCGCCAGCAGCTTGGTAGGAGGACAGGGCGGCTATGGCTACACCTTC. Translated, it gives CASSLVGGQGGYGYTF.

The chain employs TRBV12-3 or TRBV12-4 and TRBJ2-4; D is undetermined. The ends were cut back, 6 bases at V and 6 bases at J, with 12 bases in the middle. The CDR3 covers 13 residues. CDR3 residues: CASSPSVVNIQYF. The CDR3 bases are TGTGCCAGCAGCCCCTCGGTCGTAAACATTCAGTACTTC.

V and J are TRBV11-2 and TRBJ2-3, with TRBD2 identical over 8 bases. V dropped 4 bases and J dropped 1; count of bases not matched to a gene: 10. The CDR3 is 17 amino acids. Germline CDR1 and CDR2: SGHAT and FQNNGV. DNA of the CDR3: TGTGCCAGCAGCTCCATGGGGGGGGGACTAGGCACAGATACGCAGTATTTT. It codes for CASSSMGGGLGTDTQYF. The variable domain in full, completed from reference TRBV11-2 and TRBJ2-3, reads EAGVAQSPRYKIIEKRQSVAFWCNPISGHATLYWYQQILGQGPKLLIQFQNNGVVDDSQLPKDRFSAERLKGVDSTLKIQPAKLEDSAVYLCASSSMGGGLGTDTQYFGPGTRLTVL.

The V gene is TRBV14, the J gene TRBJ1-6; 9 bases are a match to TRBD1. Germline V gene sequence: CDR1 SGHDN, CDR2 FVKESK. The CDR3 is 13 residues long. V dropped 9 bases and J dropped 10; count of bases not matched to a gene: 7. CDR3 region: CASSGTGNSPLHF. CDR3 in DNA: TGTGCCAGTTCCGGGACAGGGAACTCACCCCTCCACTTT.

The chain combines TRBV6-5 with TRBJ1-2; D not resolved. V was pared by 3 bases and J by 3 bases, with 8 bases between. The length of the CDR3 is 13 residues. CDR1 is MNHEY and CDR2 is SVGAGI in the germline V gene. CDR3 loop: CASSYMLDYGYTF. DNA of the CDR3: TGTGCCAGCAGTTATATGTTAGACTATGGCTACACCTTC.

The chain employs TRBV18 and TRBJ2-7; 8 positions match TRBD1. This CDR3 has 14 amino acids. Trimming at V came to 1 base and at J to 4 bases, leaving 3 bases not matched to a gene. Germline lookup yields CDR1 KGHSH and CDR2 LQKENI. This CDR3 is CASSPRGQVYEQYF. CDR3 bases: TGTGCCAGCTCACCACGGGGACAGGTATACGAGCAGTACTTC.

The chain combines TRBV4-3 with TRBJ2-1; D perhaps matches TRBD2 (6 bases). The germline CDR1 and CDR2 sequences are LGHNA and YSLEER. The CDR3 spans 16 residues. V shed 3 bases and J shed 6 bases, with 18 bases lying between them. The CDR3 here is CASSQGWRGVFNEQFF. Here the CDR3 DNA reads TGCGCCAGCAGCCAGGGGTGGCGGGGCGTTTTCAATGAGCAGTTCTTC.

The J gene is TRBJ2-5, the V gene TRBV6-6; 7 positions match TRBD2. The J segment lost 0 bases and the V segment lost 6 bases, leaving 1 base of the junction unmatched. CDR1 MNHNY and CDR2 SVGAGI come from the germline V gene (reference sequence). CDR3 size: 13 residues. CDR3 sequence: CASSRGDQETQYF. The CDR3 nucleotides read TGTGCCAGCAGCCGGGGGGACCAAGAGACCCAGTACTTC.

The chain recombines TRBV13 with TRBJ1-1; D call uncertain. Looked up from germline, CDR1 is PRHDT and CDR2 is FYEKMQ (reference sequence). The CDR3 sequence is 12 residues long. The V end lost 1 base, the J end lost 8 bases, and 8 bases lay between the germline ends. CDR3 coding DNA: TGTGCCAGCAGCTTAGATCTGGCAGAAGCTTTCTTT. As protein: CASSLDLAEAFF.

The chain uses TRBV7-2 and TRBJ2-1; weak D call: TRBD2 (5 bases). Germline CDR1 reads SGHTA; CDR2 reads FQGNSA. Between the trimmed V and J ends, which lost 5 bases and 7 bases, there was a span of 18 bases. The CDR3 consists of 15 residues. The CDR3 region has the DNA TGTGCCAGCAGCGAACTAGATCGGGAATCAAATGAGCAGTTCTTC. This translates into CASSELDRESNEQFF.

CDR3 amino acids: CASSLGGQGSNSPLHF. The CDR3 DNA reads TGTGCCAGCAGCTTAGGCGGACAGGGCTCTAATTCACCCCTCCACTTT. This chain connects TRBV7-8 to TRBJ1-6; 8 bases are a match to TRBD1. The length of the CDR3 is 16 residues. Losses at the gene ends were 1 base for V and 6 bases for J; bases not matched to a gene: 5. Germline lookup yields CDR1 SGHVS and CDR2 FQNEAQ. The full variable domain, with the rest looked up from reference TRBV7-8 and TRBJ1-6, is GAGVSQSPRYKVAKRGQDVALRCDPISGHVSLFWYQQALGQGPEFLTYFQNEAQLDKSGLPSDRFFAERPEGSVSTLKIQRTQQEDSAVYLCASSLGGQGSNSPLHFGNGTRLTVT.

This chain joins TRBV27 and TRBJ2-2; possibly TRBD1 for D (6 bases). In germline, CDR1 is MNHEY, CDR2 SMNVEV (reference sequence). CDR3 length equals 15 residues. The V end lost 6 bases, the J end lost 6 bases, and 17 bases lay between the germline ends. CDR3 bases: TGTGCCAGCAGCCGAGGGGGTGAAGGGTCCGGGGAGCTGTTTTTT. It is translated as CASSRGGEGSGELFF.

V gene TRBV2 combines with J gene TRBJ1-6; D call uncertain. The CDR3 loop spans 15 amino acids. CDR1 and CDR2 from the germline V gene are SNHLY and FYNNEI. V shed 7 bases and J shed 7 bases, with 17 bases lying between them. CDR3 nucleotides: TGTGCCAGCACTTTACTAGGGCCCAAGAATTCACCCCTCCACTTT. Its protein product is CASTLLGPKNSPLHF.

There are many counts of this clone. The gene calls are TRBV30 and TRBJ1-5, with TRBD1 identical over 7 bases. From germline, CDR1 is GTSNPN and CDR2 SVGIG (reference sequence). The V and J ends lost 2 bases and 7 bases, in that order; junction bases with no gene match: 5. The CDR3 spans 13 residues. CDR3 in amino acids: CAWSPHRGQPQHF. CDR3 DNA: TGTGCCTGGAGTCCTCACAGGGGACAGCCCCAGCATTTT.

The chain links TRBV6-2 or TRBV6-3 to TRBJ2-3; 10 bases are shared with TRBD2. Germline V gene lookup returns CDR1 MNHEY and CDR2 SVGEGT. V shed 2 bases and J 5 bases; nucleotides not matched to a gene: 10. CDR3 length: 17 amino acids. The CDR3 loop is CASSYGGAGGPGDTQYF. The CDR3 DNA reads TGTGCCAGCAGTTACGGCGGAGCGGGGGGGCCCGGAGATACGCAGTATTTT.

The rearrangement joins TRBV3-1 (or the pseudogene TRBV3-2) to TRBJ2-7; TRBD2 matches 8 bases. CDR1 is LGHDT, CDR2 YNNKEL, per germline (reference sequence). There are 14 residues in the CDR3. J gave up 2 bases and V 6 bases, and 6 bases lay outside the gene matches. For the CDR3, the DNA is TGTGCCAGCAGTCAGAGCGGGGGACCCTACGAGCAGTACTTC. Its translation is CASSQSGGPYEQYF.

This chain links TRBV2 with TRBJ2-3, with TRBD2 matching 11 bases. Germline-derived CDR1 and CDR2 are SNHLY and FYNNEI. J gave up 0 bases and V 5 bases, and 7 bases lay outside the gene matches. The CDR3 covers 17 residues. CDR3 amino acids: CASSLAGGSASTDTQYF. The CDR3 DNA follows: TGTGCCAGCAGTCTAGCGGGGGGCTCCGCTAGCACAGATACGCAGTATTTT.

CDR3 bases: TGCGCCAGCAGTGAGGGGGGACTAGCGGGGCGGTACAATGAGCAGTTCTTC. The encoded protein is CASSEGGLAGRYNEQFF. The J gene is TRBJ2-1, the V gene TRBV10-1; TRBD2 matches 13 bases. The V gene's germline CDR1 is WNHNN and CDR2 SYGVQD (reference sequence). This CDR3 has 17 residues. V lost 2 bases to trimming and J lost 4 bases; unmatched junction nucleotides: 5.

The chain has TRBV27 and TRBJ1-1, with TRBD1 matching 7 bases. The CDR3 is 14 amino acids. Germline trimming cut 5 bases from V and 0 bases from J; bases unmatched to any gene: 3. CDR1 and CDR2 (germline): MNHEY, SMNVEV (reference sequence). CDR3 in DNA: TGTGCCAGCAGTCCCGGGACAGTGAACACTGAAGCTTTCTTT. Translation: CASSPGTVNTEAFF.

This clone has only a few counts. The genes are TRBV11-2 and TRBJ2-7; tentative D call: TRBD1 (5 bases). In germline, CDR1 is SGHAT, CDR2 FQNNGV. This CDR3 has 14 amino acids. Trimming left V 1 base short and J 5 bases short, with 12 bases between. In DNA form, the CDR3 reads TGTGCCAGCAGCTTAGGGGGCCAGGGTAACGAGCAGTACTTC. Translation: CASSLGGQGNEQYF.

J is TRBJ2-7 and V is TRBV19; 8 bases match TRBD2. The CDR3 runs to 14 residues. Germline values: CDR1 LNHDA, CDR2 SQIVND (reference sequence). With 6 bases clipped from V and 5 bases from J, the junction kept 9 bases outside the gene matches. DNA for the CDR3: TGTGCCAGTAGGCCCGGGACTAGTAGCCACGAGCAGTACTTC. Its translation is CASRPGTSSHEQYF. Filled out from reference TRBV19 and TRBJ2-7, the complete variable domain reads DGGITQSPKYLFRKEGQNVTLSCEQNLNHDAMYWYRQDPGQGLRLIYYSQIVNDFQKGDIAEGYSVSREKKESFPLTVTSAQKNPTAFYLCASRPGTSSHEQYFGPGTRLTVT.

The rearrangement links TRBV2 to TRBJ1-1; possible D gene TRBD1, 5 bases. The CDR3 runs 15 residues. Between the trimmed V and J ends, which lost 6 bases and 0 bases, there was a span of 14 bases. CDR1 is SNHLY, CDR2 FYNNEI, per germline. In nucleotides, the CDR3 is TGTGCCAGCAGGGTTGGTGGGGCATTGAACACTGAAGCTTTCTTT. Protein: CASRVGGALNTEAFF. The full variable domain, in which reference TRBV2 and TRBJ1-1 provide the parts outside the CDR3, is EPEVTQTPSHQVTQMGQEVILRCVPISNHLYFYWYRQILGQKVEFLVSFYNNEISEKSEIFDDQFSVERPDGSNFTLKIRSTKLEDSAMYFCASRVGGALNTEAFFGQGTRLTVV.

This clone was counted once. V gene TRBV30 combines with J gene TRBJ1-1; 8 positions agree with TRBD1. J gave up 9 bases and V 2 bases, and 11 bases lay outside the gene matches. This CDR3 is 14 amino acids long. Germline CDR1 GTSNPN, CDR2 SVGIG (reference sequence). The CDR3 region has the DNA TGTGCCTGGAGTCCATCGGGACAGGCGACTCAAGCTTTCTTT. Its protein is CAWSPSGQATQAFF.

The chain uses TRBV7-8 and TRBJ1-2; weak D call: TRBD1 (6 bases). There are 17 residues in the CDR3. Germline values: CDR1 SGHVS, CDR2 FQNEAQ. Trimming removed 0 bases from V and 4 bases from J, with 18 bases in between. The CDR3 DNA is TGTGCCAGCAGCTTAGCCGCAGGGGTCTCGGGGTCCTATGGCTACACCTTC. Its translation: CASSLAAGVSGSYGYTF.

The genes are TRBV29-1 and TRBJ2-3, with TRBD2 identical over 11 bases. Germline V CDR1 and CDR2: SQVTM, ANQGSEA. The CDR3 consists of 15 residues. J lost 2 bases, V lost 5 bases, and 6 bases had no gene match. DNA of the CDR3: TGCAGCGTTTTCGGGACTAGCGGATTCACAGATACGCAGTATTTT. Encoded protein: CSVFGTSGFTDTQYF.

The chain has TRBV7-9 and TRBJ2-2; D remains unclear. V lost 2 bases to trimming and J lost 5 bases, with 12 bases between them. The CDR3 runs to 15 residues. Per the germline V gene, CDR1 is SEHNR and CDR2 is FQNEAQ (reference sequence). The CDR3 protein is CASSLYKSSTGELFF. The CDR3 coding sequence is TGTGCCAGCAGCTTATATAAGAGCTCTACCGGGGAGCTGTTTTTT. Full variable domain (rest looked up from reference TRBV7-9 and TRBJ2-2): DTGVSQNPRHKITKRGQNVTFRCDPISEHNRLYWYRQTLGQGPEFLTYFQNEAQLEKSRLLSDRFSAERPKGSFSTLEIQRTEQGDSAMYLCASSLYKSSTGELFFGEGSRLTVL.

The gene calls are TRBV10-1 and TRBJ1-1; a weak D match, TRBD1 (5 bases). The germline V gene has CDR1 WNHNN and CDR2 SYGVQD (reference sequence). This CDR3 comprises 13 residues. With 6 bases removed from V and 1 base from J, the gap between germline ends came to 9 bases. CDR3 nucleotide sequence: TGCGCCAGCAGCCGGACAAAGAACACTGAAGCTTTCTTT. It codes for CASSRTKNTEAFF.

This chain links TRBV10-3 with TRBJ2-7, with 9 positions matching TRBD1. CDR3 size: 13 residues. The junction had 5 bases not matched to a gene; V was cut back by 6 bases and J by 5 bases. Germline CDR1 is ENHRY and CDR2 is SYGVKD. CDR3 nucleotides: TGTGCCATCAGCGGGACAGGGCTGCACGAGCAGTACTTC. Translation gives CAISGTGLHEQYF.

The count of this clone is one. The rearrangement joins TRBV4-3 to TRBJ1-1, with TRBD1 matching 10 bases. J was trimmed by 0 bases and V by 1 base; bases with no gene match: 2. This CDR3 region has 16 residues. The germline gives CDR1 LGHNA, CDR2 YSLEER. CDR3 in amino acids: CASSQGTGGMNTEAFF. The CDR3 DNA reads TGCGCCAGCAGCCAAGGGACAGGGGGTATGAACACTGAAGCTTTCTTT.